The clone carrying this T cell receptor (beta chain) has ten or more counts. Its antigen is currently unknown. Using its own MiXCR run on the 5' RACE reads, TCRdb lists one record per CDR3 protein. This table holds 450,000 to 550,000 distinct CDR3 sequences, approximately 5.3% found once. This entry belongs to a study of CD8 T cells in ankylosing spondylitis. General study findings and limits: Apparently characteristic of ankylosing spondylitis blood was a TCR beta motif (under ten highly homologous variants). Disease-linked clones bore a CD8+ phenotype, appearing relatively rarely in peripheral blood.

The ends lost 4 bases at V and 5 bases at J; junction bases unmatched: 3. The germline gives CDR1 SNHLY, CDR2 FYNNEI. CDR3 length: 14 amino acids. The clonotype originates from a male donor with ankylosing spondylitis. The chain employs TRBV2 and TRBJ1-5, with TRBD1 matching 9 bases. Sequences were obtained from blood, either unsorted or a sorted T cell fraction (not recorded which). The CDR3: CASSGTGEDQPQHF. CDR3 nucleotide sequence: TGTGCCAGCAGTGGGACAGGGGAGGATCAGCCCCAGCATTTT.